This TCR beta chain was sequenced for a study of response to subunit inactivated influenza vaccine. Whole-study results and caveats: Researchers suggested that each seasonal influenza vaccination recruits few new T cells.

As for this clonotype: The antigen is undetermined.

TCRdb redid the calling of the RT-PCR reads with MiXCR, one entry per CDR3 protein. The sample has about 780,000 distinct CDR3 sequences, approximately 17% seen once. The source was PBMCs from blood, collected 4 to 6 days after vaccination. The TCR was taken from a man in his fifties who received an inactivated influenza vaccine.

This CDR3 reads CASSPARDSNEQFF. The DNA for the CDR3 is TGTGCCAGCAGCCCGGCCCGGGACAGTAATGAGCAGTTCTTC. The J gene is TRBJ2-1, the V gene TRBV7-3; 7 bases are a match to TRBD1. This CDR3 is 14 amino acids long. Germline V lookup: CDR1 SGHTA, CDR2 FQGTGA. With 5 bases clipped from V and 7 bases from J, the junction kept 8 bases outside the gene matches.